A single sample gave rise to the 11 T cell receptor beta chains below, sequenced in a study of T cells after posttransplantation cyclophosphamide. A marrow graft followed busulfan-fludarabine conditioning, with cyclophosphamide on days +3 and +4. The protocol was immunoSEQ multiplex PCR, while the TCRdb copy is restricted to in-frame clones and leaves out a portion. Among approximately 8,300 clones listed, 75% to 85% were seen once. Source: CD4+ T cells sorted from blood, taken 1,000 to 1,200 days after allogeneic stem cell transplant with posttransplant cyclophosphamide. The receptors derive from a female patient in her forties who received an allogeneic stem cell transplant from a related donor, was CMV-positive, and had no GVHD. Some T cells may have come from the graft donor.

J is TRBJ2-7 and V is TRBV9; 10 bases are a match to TRBD1. The V gene end was trimmed by 0 bases and the J gene end by 0 bases; junction bases not matched to a gene: 0. This CDR3 is built from 15 residues. From germline, CDR1 is SGDLS and CDR2 YYNGEE. The CDR3, as DNA: TGTGCCAGCAGCGTAGGGACAGGGGGCTCCTACGAGCAGTACTTC. It is translated as CASSVGTGGSYEQYF.

This sequence joins TRBV25-1 and TRBJ2-5; TRBD2 aligns across 7 bases. Germline CDR1 and CDR2: MGHDK and SYGVNS. V lost 5 bases to trimming and J lost 2 bases; unmatched junction nucleotides: 8. The CDR3 totals 15 residues. The CDR3 bases are TGTGCCAGCAGTCGCCTCGGACTAGGTCAAGAGACCCAGTACTTC. Translation: CASSRLGLGQETQYF.

The chain combines TRBV2 with TRBJ1-2; tentatively, D is TRBD1 (6 bases). CDR3 size: 13 residues. CDR1 and CDR2 from the germline V gene are SNHLY and FYNNEI. V was shortened by 8 bases and J by 8 bases, with 18 bases between the two germline ends. CDR3 amino acids: CASLTEGVGGYTF. CDR3 sequence (DNA): TGTGCCAGCTTAACCGAGGGGGTCGGGGGCTACACCTTC.

This sequence joins TRBV5-1 and TRBJ2-5; 11 bases align to TRBD2. Trimming took 4 bases from V and 2 from J; bases not matched to a gene: 7. CDR3 length: 16 amino acids. Germline V gene lookup returns CDR1 SGHRS and CDR2 YFSETQ. CDR3 sequence: CASSRGLAGIQETQYF. CDR3 sequence (DNA): TGCGCCAGCAGCAGAGGACTAGCGGGTATTCAAGAGACCCAGTACTTC.

This chain links TRBV5-4 with TRBJ2-7; TRBD1 might be the D (7 bases). V lost 4 bases, J lost 5 bases, and 16 bases lay in between. The germline V gene encodes CDR1 SGHNT and CDR2 YYREEE (reference sequence). The CDR3 spans 14 residues. The CDR3 loop is CASSLLQGGHEQYF. The CDR3, as DNA: TGTGCCAGCAGCCTACTTCAGGGGGGACACGAGCAGTACTTC.

This chain connects TRBV9 to TRBJ1-2, with 9 bases aligning to TRBD1. V dropped 4 bases and J dropped 1; count of bases not matched to a gene: 11. The germline V gene encodes CDR1 SGDLS and CDR2 YYNGEE. The CDR3 loop spans 17 amino acids. CDR3 DNA: TGTGCCAGCAGCCCGAGGGACAGGGTGATAGGTAACTATGGCTACACCTTC. The encoded protein is CASSPRDRVIGNYGYTF.

The chain carries TRBV10-3 and TRBJ2-1, with 8 bases that match TRBD2. Germline loops: CDR1 ENHRY, CDR2 SYGVKD. V dropped 3 bases and J dropped 4; count of bases not matched to a gene: 8. The CDR3 is made up of 16 amino acids. CDR3 sequence (DNA): TGTGCCATCAGTGACCCGGGGGCGGGGGGTTACAATGAGCAGTTCTTC. This translates into CAISDPGAGGYNEQFF.

The rearrangement links TRBV5-1 to TRBJ2-2, with 8 positions matching TRBD1. Germline loops: CDR1 SGHRS, CDR2 YFSETQ. Germline trimming cut 1 base from V and 4 bases from J; bases unmatched to any gene: 0. This CDR3 contains 14 residues. CDR3 coding DNA: TGCGCCAGCAGCTTGCAGGGGGCCACCGGGGAGCTGTTTTTT. Protein: CASSLQGATGELFF.

This clone was seen only once. The gene calls are TRBV6-1 and TRBJ1-1; D might be TRBD1 (5 bases). Germline V CDR1 and CDR2: MNHNS, SASEGT. The CDR3 contains 12 residues. With 3 bases removed from V and 8 bases from J, the gap between germline ends came to 10 bases. The CDR3 DNA follows: TGTGCCAGCAGTGACTCGACAGAGGAAGCTTTCTTT. It specifies CASSDSTEEAFF.

J is TRBJ2-5 and V is TRBV6-5; 9 bases are shared with TRBD1. Germline values: CDR1 MNHEY, CDR2 SVGAGI. This CDR3 comprises 15 residues. The V gene end was trimmed by 2 bases and the J gene end by 6 bases; junction bases not matched to a gene: 7. CDR3 protein: CASSYRDRESKTQYF. The CDR3 DNA is TGTGCCAGCAGTTACCGGGACAGGGAATCAAAGACCCAGTACTTC.

The J gene is TRBJ2-3, the V gene TRBV15; possibly TRBD1 for D (6 bases). Germline CDR1 is LNHNV and CDR2 is YYDKDF (reference sequence). This CDR3 is built from 14 residues. Trimming pared 6 bases from V and 0 bases from J, leaving 10 bases between. CDR3 region: CATSQGTSTDTQYF. Written as DNA, the CDR3 is TGTGCCACCAGTCAGGGGACGAGCACAGATACGCAGTATTTT.